Below are 30 T cell receptor beta chains sequenced from a single sample in a study of cytomegalovirus exposure and HLA in healthy donors. The PCR contained 60 Vbeta and 13 Jbeta primers. The repertoire was sequenced with immunoSEQ multiplex PCR; TCRdb's copy has only in-frame clones and lacks some. The sample has approximately 130,000 clones; 72% are singletons. Input material: PBMCs. Receptor source: a man aged 50 to 60 in good health and CMV-seropositive.

The chain links TRBV19 to TRBJ2-7; D may be TRBD2 (6 bases). With 3 bases removed from V and 0 bases from J, the gap between germline ends came to 12 bases. This CDR3 spans 15 amino acids. Germline loops: CDR1 LNHDA, CDR2 SQIVND (reference sequence). The CDR3 spells CASSMPGGSSYEQYF. The CDR3 nucleotides are TGTGCCAGTAGTATGCCCGGAGGGAGCTCCTACGAGCAGTACTTC.

This clone was observed a handful of times. Other nucleotide sequences in the sample specify the same CDR3. This chain joins TRBV7-2 and TRBJ1-1, with D hard to call. The germline V gene has CDR1 SGHTA and CDR2 FQGNSA. The CDR3 length is 14 residues. V gave up 3 bases and J gave up 3 bases, with 11 bases separating them. CDR3 amino acids: CASSLVRGDTEAFF. CDR3 nucleotide sequence: TGTGCCAGCAGCTTGGTTCGGGGAGACACTGAAGCTTTCTTT. Full variable domain (remainder filled in from reference TRBV7-2 and TRBJ1-1): GAGVSQSPSNKVTEKGKDVELRCDPISGHTALYWYRQSLGQGLEFLIYFQGNSAPDKSGLPSDRFSAERTGGSVSTLTIQRTQQEDSAVYLCASSLVRGDTEAFFGQGTRLTVV.

This chain links TRBV4-1 with TRBJ2-5, with 8 positions matching TRBD2. J was trimmed by 2 bases and V by 5 bases; bases with no gene match: 7. This CDR3 spans 15 amino acids. Germline-derived CDR1 and CDR2 are MGHRA and YSYEKL. The CDR3 is CASSSRGGPQETQYF. The CDR3 DNA follows: TGCGCCAGCAGCTCCCGGGGGGGCCCTCAAGAGACCCAGTACTTC.

V is TRBV7-9 and J is TRBJ1-1; D gene uncertain. Trimming took 7 bases from V and 2 from J, leaving 14 bases between them. This CDR3 spans 14 amino acids. Per the germline V gene, CDR1 is SEHNR and CDR2 is FQNEAQ (reference sequence). CDR3 in DNA: TGTGCCAGCACTAGGGAGGTCTCCAACACTGAAGCTTTCTTT. This sequence encodes CASTREVSNTEAFF.

This chain uses TRBV7-2 with TRBJ1-3, with 9 bases identical to TRBD1. Looked up from germline, CDR1 is SGHTA and CDR2 is FQGNSA. The CDR3 is made up of 16 amino acids. After removal of 1 base from V and 2 bases from J, the junction contained 3 bases not matched to a gene. The CDR3 region has the DNA TGTGCCAGCAGCTTAGACAGGGGGCTTGCTGGAAACACCATATATTTT. Protein: CASSLDRGLAGNTIYF. The entire variable domain, with the rest obtained from reference TRBV7-2 and TRBJ1-3, is as follows: GAGVSQSPSNKVTEKGKDVELRCDPISGHTALYWYRQSLGQGLEFLIYFQGNSAPDKSGLPSDRFSAERTGGSVSTLTIQRTQQEDSAVYLCASSLDRGLAGNTIYFGEGSWLTVV.

Points on this clone: This same CDR3 is encoded by further DNA sequences in the sample. The chain couples TRBV27 to TRBJ2-3; D unclear. Germline V gene sequence: CDR1 MNHEY, CDR2 SMNVEV (reference sequence). CDR3 length: 11 amino acids. Deletions cut 3 bases from V and 6 bases from J, with 4 bases between. CDR3 coding DNA: TGTGCCAGCAGTTTCATGGATACGCAGTATTTT. As protein: CASSFMDTQYF.

V and J are TRBV7-9 and TRBJ1-1, with 9 bases lining up with TRBD1. This CDR3 contains 14 residues. Germline CDR1 SEHNR, CDR2 FQNEAQ (reference sequence). The V segment lost 5 bases and the J segment 4 bases; nucleotides outside the gene matches: 5. CDR3 sequence: CASSRQGVGTEAFF. DNA of the CDR3: TGTGCCAGCAGCCGACAGGGGGTTGGCACTGAAGCTTTCTTT.

The chain has TRBV6-6 and TRBJ2-5; 9 bases match TRBD1. Germline loops: CDR1 MNHNY, CDR2 SVGAGI (reference sequence). The CDR3 is made up of 13 amino acids. With 5 bases clipped from V and 9 bases from J, the junction kept 7 bases outside the gene matches. Written as DNA, the CDR3 is TGTGCCAGCAGTGGACAGGGGCTCCCGGCCCAGTACTTC. The encoded protein is CASSGQGLPAQYF.

The CDR3 region has the DNA TGTGCCAGCAGCCCCTATGCGACGGGAGAGAACGAGCAGTACTTC. Protein sequence: CASSPYATGENEQYF. This chain connects TRBV4-2 to TRBJ2-7; a possible D gene is TRBD2 (6 bases). Deletions cut 4 bases from V and 5 bases from J, with 18 bases between. This CDR3 region has 15 residues. Per the germline V gene, CDR1 is LGHNA and CDR2 is YNFKEQ.

This clone was recorded once. This sequence joins TRBV19 and TRBJ1-2; a weak D match, TRBD1 (6 bases). Germline V gives CDR1 LNHDA, CDR2 SQIVND (reference sequence). CDR3 length: 14 amino acids. Trimming removed 7 bases from V and 2 bases from J, with 14 bases in between. The CDR3 loop reads CASTPQGTNYGYTF. CDR3 DNA sequence: TGTGCCAGTACCCCCCAGGGGACCAACTATGGCTACACCTTC. Variable domain in full (rest from reference TRBV19 and TRBJ1-2): DGGITQSPKYLFRKEGQNVTLSCEQNLNHDAMYWYRQDPGQGLRLIYYSQIVNDFQKGDIAEGYSVSREKKESFPLTVTSAQKNPTAFYLCASTPQGTNYGYTFGSGTRLTVV.

The genes are TRBV7-9 and TRBJ2-5; 7 bases line up with TRBD1. The length of the CDR3 is 14 residues. The J segment lost 0 bases and the V segment lost 6 bases, leaving 4 bases of the junction unmatched. Looked up from germline, CDR1 is SEHNR and CDR2 is FQNEAQ (reference sequence). CDR3: CASRPDRDQETQYF. In DNA, the CDR3 is TGTGCCAGCAGGCCTGACAGGGACCAAGAGACCCAGTACTTC. Filled out from reference TRBV7-9 and TRBJ2-5, the complete variable domain reads DTGVSQNPRHKITKRGQNVTFRCDPISEHNRLYWYRQTLGQGPEFLTYFQNEAQLEKSRLLSDRFSAERPKGSFSTLEIQRTEQGDSAMYLCASRPDRDQETQYFGPGTRLLVL.

The chain carries TRBV18 and TRBJ1-3, with D tentatively TRBD1 (6 bases). V lost 5 bases, J lost 2 bases, and 16 bases lay in between. There are 16 residues in the CDR3. CDR1 is KGHSH, CDR2 LQKENI, per germline. The DNA for the CDR3 is TGTGCCAGCTCAAGACCGACAGGAGGTACTGGAAACACCATATATTTT. This translates into CASSRPTGGTGNTIYF.

About this clone: Relative to the germline gene, one junction end is altered; a read error may explain this. This chain links TRBV15 with TRBJ1-2; TRBD1 agrees at 10 bases. The CDR3 contains 16 residues. Germline assignment: CDR1 LNHNV and CDR2 YYDKDF (reference sequence). CDR3 sequence (DNA): TGTGCCACCAGCGGAGAGGGACAGGGGCCTAACTATGGCTACACCTTC. It encodes CATSGEGQGPNYGYTF.

The rearrangement uses TRBV5-4 and TRBJ2-3, with 9 bases matching TRBD2. CDR1 SGHNT and CDR2 YYREEE come from the germline V gene (reference sequence). There are 16 residues in the CDR3. V dropped 4 bases and J dropped 2; count of bases not matched to a gene: 8. The CDR3 is CASSTRTSAHTDTQYF. The CDR3 bases are TGTGCCAGCAGCACCCGGACTAGCGCTCACACAGATACGCAGTATTTT.

The chain recombines TRBV5-1 with TRBJ2-3, with 9 bases that match TRBD2. The CDR3 is made up of 18 amino acids. V dropped 4 bases and J dropped 2; count of bases not matched to a gene: 14. CDR1 SGHRS and CDR2 YFSETQ come from the germline V gene. The CDR3: CASSHPGLAGLVTDTQYF. CDR3 nucleotides: TGCGCCAGCAGCCACCCGGGTCTAGCGGGGCTGGTCACAGATACGCAGTATTTT.

J is TRBJ2-1 and V is TRBV5-4; TRBD2 aligns across 14 bases. V gave up 3 bases and J gave up 6 bases; unmatched junction bases: 8. The CDR3 is made up of 17 amino acids. Germline V CDR1 and CDR2: SGHNT, YYREEE (reference sequence). CDR3 protein: CASSSQTSGGAINEQFF. CDR3 DNA sequence: TGTGCCAGCAGCTCCCAGACTAGCGGGGGGGCAATCAATGAGCAGTTCTTC.

This chain uses TRBV5-1 with TRBJ2-3; 12 nucleotides align to TRBD2. CDR3 length: 15 amino acids. The V and J ends lost 2 bases and 6 bases, in that order; junction bases with no gene match: 4. The germline CDR1 and CDR2 sequences are SGHRS and YFSETQ. The CDR3 bases are TGCGCCAGCAGCTTCGGACTAGCGGGGCAGGATACGCAGTATTTT. This sequence encodes CASSFGLAGQDTQYF.

The rearrangement links TRBV18 to TRBJ1-1; no firm D call. V was clipped by 2 bases and J by 8 bases, with 12 bases between them. Germline values: CDR1 KGHSH, CDR2 LQKENI. This CDR3 has 13 amino acids. This CDR3 reads CASSPGGDLEAFF. CDR3 bases: TGTGCCAGCTCACCAGGAGGAGACCTGGAAGCTTTCTTT.

The chain employs TRBV15 and TRBJ1-2; TRBD1 aligns across 7 bases. This CDR3 has 14 amino acids. Germline assignment: CDR1 LNHNV and CDR2 YYDKDF (reference sequence). V was pared by 3 bases and J by 7 bases, with 8 bases of the junction left unmatched. The CDR3 spells CATSRTGPDGGYTF. The DNA of the CDR3 is TGTGCCACCAGCAGGACAGGGCCGGACGGTGGCTACACCTTC.

The chain uses TRBV11-1 and TRBJ2-1, with 9 bases lining up with TRBD1. Trimming removed 0 bases from V and 0 bases from J; junction bases left unmatched: 3. The CDR3 length is 17 residues. Germline V gene lookup returns CDR1 SGHAT and CDR2 FQDESV (reference sequence). CDR3 in amino acids: CASSLARDRVSYNEQFF. DNA of the CDR3: TGTGCCAGCAGCTTAGCGAGGGACAGGGTCTCCTACAATGAGCAGTTCTTC.

V gene TRBV11-3 combines with J gene TRBJ2-1; 12 bases agree with TRBD2. The V segment lost 3 bases and the J segment 13 bases; nucleotides outside the gene matches: 1. Germline loops: CDR1 SGHNT, CDR2 YENEEA. This CDR3 has 12 amino acids. CDR3 DNA sequence: TGTGCCAGCAGCTTGACTAGCGGGAGTCAGTTCTTC. Translated: CASSLTSGSQFF.

The CDR3 nucleotides are TGTGCCAGCAGTCGGACTAGCGGGAGTGGATACGAGCAGTACTTC. Translated: CASSRTSGSGYEQYF. V is TRBV6-5 and J is TRBJ2-7; 13 bases align to TRBD2. Germline V gene data show CDR1 as MNHEY and CDR2 as SVGAGI. V dropped 5 bases and J dropped 4; count of bases not matched to a gene: 5. The CDR3 is made up of 15 amino acids.

The chain recombines TRBV10-1 with TRBJ2-1; no definite D call. The germline V and J ends were trimmed by 0 bases and 6 bases, with 12 bases remaining between them. CDR1 is WNHNN, CDR2 SYGVQD, per germline (reference sequence). CDR3 length: 15 residues. The CDR3 coding sequence is TGCGCCAGCAGTGAGTCGAATGGCCCCACCAATGAGCAGTTCTTC. Translation: CASSESNGPTNEQFF.

The chain carries TRBV18 and TRBJ2-6; perhaps TRBD1 as D (6 bases). The CDR3 totals 17 residues. In germline, CDR1 is KGHSH, CDR2 LQKENI. Trimming removed 4 bases from V and 0 bases from J, with 13 bases in between. CDR3 sequence reads: CASSLGGPDSGANVLTF. CDR3 DNA sequence: TGTGCCAGCTCACTTGGGGGCCCAGACTCTGGGGCCAACGTCCTGACTTTC.

The V call is TRBV2, the J call TRBJ1-1; 7 nucleotides match TRBD1. J was trimmed by 7 bases and V by 6 bases; bases with no gene match: 8. Germline V gene sequence: CDR1 SNHLY, CDR2 FYNNEI. This CDR3 has 13 amino acids. CDR3 nucleotides: TGTGCCAGCAGCTTTACAGGGGCGGGTGAAGCTTTCTTT. It translates to CASSFTGAGEAFF.

The V call is TRBV19, the J call TRBJ1-4; weak D call: TRBD1 (6 bases). Trimming shortened V by 7 bases and J by 3 bases, and 12 bases separated the two germline ends. CDR3 length equals 14 residues. Looked up from germline, CDR1 is LNHDA and CDR2 is SQIVND (reference sequence). The CDR3 DNA is TGTGCCAGTACCGACCGGACAGCTAATGAAAAACTGTTTTTT. It translates to CASTDRTANEKLFF.

The table lists this clone with a few counts. The chain carries TRBV5-1 and TRBJ1-4; TRBD1 is a possible D gene (5 bases). This CDR3 region has 15 residues. Germline V gene lookup returns CDR1 SGHRS and CDR2 YFSETQ. V was pared by 0 bases and J by 5 bases, with 11 bases between. The CDR3 protein is CASSLASGGNEKLFF. The CDR3 nucleotides read TGCGCCAGCAGCTTGGCCAGCGGGGGGAATGAAAAACTGTTTTTT.

Concerning this clone: The sample has other DNA sequences that encode this CDR3 too. The CDR3 spells CASSPQGANTEAFF. The CDR3 nucleotides read TGTGCCAGCTCACCACAGGGAGCGAACACTGAAGCTTTCTTT. V is TRBV18 and J is TRBJ1-1, with D hard to call. This CDR3 is 14 amino acids long. Trimming took 1 base from V and 1 from J, leaving 7 bases between them. Germline CDR1 KGHSH, CDR2 LQKENI.

This chain connects TRBV6-5 to TRBJ2-6, with D unresolved. V gave up 4 bases and J gave up 0 bases, with 7 bases separating them. The CDR3 runs 15 residues. CDR1 is MNHEY and CDR2 is SVGAGI in the germline V gene. The CDR3 reads CASSSVRSGANVLTF. The CDR3 bases are TGTGCCAGCAGTTCAGTCCGCTCTGGGGCCAACGTCCTGACTTTC.

This chain uses TRBV19 with TRBJ1-1; possible D gene TRBD1, 6 bases. CDR1 is LNHDA, CDR2 SQIVND, per germline (reference sequence). CDR3 size: 13 residues. Trimming stripped 11 bases from V and 1 base from J, with 14 bases between. CDR3 DNA sequence: TGTGCCTCTGAGGACAGAACGAACACTGAAGCTTTCTTT. Its protein is CASEDRTNTEAFF.